This T cell receptor (beta chain) is from a study of control samples from healthy donors and cancer patients (dated by TCRdb to about 2020). With respect to this clone: No antigen is known for it. Per-base qualities were not stored, and no clone one base away is much larger.

Preparation of the library involved the immunoSEQ multiplex PCR assay. This is the immuneACCESS table as TCRdb keeps it, with only in-frame sequences that have V and J called. A part of the clones is gone; compared with another copy, unresolved V genes explain less than half, and the rest is unexplained. The sample has about 180,000 clones on record, about 92% of them singletons. The ten biggest clones cover about 1.4% of the sample. CDR1 and CDR2 (SQVTM, ANQGSEA) derive from the germline V gene. The junction shows trimming of 6 bases on V and 4 bases on J, and the gene matches do not reach 6 bases of it. The CDR3 has 13 amino acids, counting the end cysteine and phenylalanine. Just CDR3 DNA is preserved here, 39 bases in frame from base 1.

Material: blood. The sequence came from a man aged 25-45 years in good health. Recombination linked TRBV29-1 to TRBJ2-1; 7 of the junction bases match TRBD2. The CDR3 corresponds to CSVRDYQYNEQFF. The nucleotide sequence is TGCAGCGTCCGGGACTACCAGTACAATGAGCAGTTCTTC.